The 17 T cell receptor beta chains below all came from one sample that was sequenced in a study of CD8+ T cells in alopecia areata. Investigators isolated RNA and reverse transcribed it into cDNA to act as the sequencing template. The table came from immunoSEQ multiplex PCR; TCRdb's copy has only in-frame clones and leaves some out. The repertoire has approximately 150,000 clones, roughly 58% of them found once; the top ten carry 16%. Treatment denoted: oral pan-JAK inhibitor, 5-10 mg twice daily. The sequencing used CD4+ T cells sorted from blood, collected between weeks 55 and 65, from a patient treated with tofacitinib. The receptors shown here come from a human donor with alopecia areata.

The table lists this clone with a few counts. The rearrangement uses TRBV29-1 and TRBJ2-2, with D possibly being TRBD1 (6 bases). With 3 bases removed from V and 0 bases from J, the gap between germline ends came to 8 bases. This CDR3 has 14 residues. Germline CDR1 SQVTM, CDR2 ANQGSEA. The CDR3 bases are TGCAGCGTTGACAGGGGATCGAACACCGGGGAGCTGTTTTTT. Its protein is CSVDRGSNTGELFF.

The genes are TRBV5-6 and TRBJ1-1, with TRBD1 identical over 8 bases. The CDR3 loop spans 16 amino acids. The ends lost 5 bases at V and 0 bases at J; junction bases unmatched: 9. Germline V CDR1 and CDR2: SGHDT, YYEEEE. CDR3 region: CASRRNRDRMNTEAFF. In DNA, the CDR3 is TGTGCCAGCAGACGAAACCGGGACAGGATGAACACTGAAGCTTTCTTT.

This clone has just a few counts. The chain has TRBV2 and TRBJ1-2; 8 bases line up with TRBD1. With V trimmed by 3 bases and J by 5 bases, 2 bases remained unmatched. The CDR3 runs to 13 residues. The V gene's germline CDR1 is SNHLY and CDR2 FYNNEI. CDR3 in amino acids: CASSEDREYGYTF. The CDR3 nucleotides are TGTGCCAGCAGTGAGGACAGGGAATATGGCTACACCTTC. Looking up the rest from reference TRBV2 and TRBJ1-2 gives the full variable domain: EPEVTQTPSHQVTQMGQEVILRCVPISNHLYFYWYRQILGQKVEFLVSFYNNEISEKSEIFDDQFSVERPDGSNFTLKIRSTKLEDSAMYFCASSEDREYGYTFGSGTRLTVV.

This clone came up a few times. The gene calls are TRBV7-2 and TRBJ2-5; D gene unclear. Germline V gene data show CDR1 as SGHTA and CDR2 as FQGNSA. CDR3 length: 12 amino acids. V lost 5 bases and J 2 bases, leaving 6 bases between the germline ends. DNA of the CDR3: TGTGCCAGCAGCCGGAGACAAGAGACCCAGTACTTC. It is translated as CASSRRQETQYF.

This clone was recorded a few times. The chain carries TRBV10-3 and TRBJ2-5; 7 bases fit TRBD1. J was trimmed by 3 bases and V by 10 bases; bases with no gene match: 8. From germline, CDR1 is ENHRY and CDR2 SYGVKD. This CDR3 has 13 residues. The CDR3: CATQLDREETQYF. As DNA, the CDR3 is TGTGCCACCCAACTCGACAGGGAAGAGACCCAGTACTTC.

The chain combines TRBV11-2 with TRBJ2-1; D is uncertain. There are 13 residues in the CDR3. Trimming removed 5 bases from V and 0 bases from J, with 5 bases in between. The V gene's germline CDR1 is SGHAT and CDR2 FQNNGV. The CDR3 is CASSVVSYNEQFF. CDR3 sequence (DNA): TGTGCCAGCAGCGTAGTCTCCTACAATGAGCAGTTCTTC.

CDR3 sequence (DNA): TGCGCCAGCAGCCAAGACCCTTGGGCCACTGAAGCTTTCTTT. Protein: CASSQDPWATEAFF. The J gene is TRBJ1-1, the V gene TRBV4-1; D unclear. The germline V and J ends were trimmed by 0 bases and 4 bases, with 9 bases remaining between them. The CDR3 has 14 residues. Per germline, CDR1 MGHRA and CDR2 YSYEKL.

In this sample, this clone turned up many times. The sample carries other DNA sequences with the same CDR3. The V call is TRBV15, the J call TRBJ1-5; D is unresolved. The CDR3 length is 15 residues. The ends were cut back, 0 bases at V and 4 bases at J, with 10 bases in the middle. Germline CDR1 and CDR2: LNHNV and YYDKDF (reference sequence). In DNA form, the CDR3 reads TGTGCCACCAGCAGAGATCCGGGGTCGAATCAGCCCCAGCATTTT. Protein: CATSRDPGSNQPQHF. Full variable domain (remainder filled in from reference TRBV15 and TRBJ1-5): DAMVIQNPRYQVTQFGKPVTLSCSQTLNHNVMYWYQQKSSQAPKLLFHYYDKDFNNEADTPDNFQSRRPNTSFCFLDIRSPGLGDTAMYLCATSRDPGSNQPQHFGDGTRLSIL.

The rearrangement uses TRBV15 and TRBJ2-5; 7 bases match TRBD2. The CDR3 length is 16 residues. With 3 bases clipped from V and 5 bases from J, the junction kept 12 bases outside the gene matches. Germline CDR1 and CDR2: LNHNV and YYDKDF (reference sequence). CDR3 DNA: TGTGCCACCAGCAGGGACGGAGCGGGATCGGTGGAGACCCAGTACTTC. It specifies CATSRDGAGSVETQYF.

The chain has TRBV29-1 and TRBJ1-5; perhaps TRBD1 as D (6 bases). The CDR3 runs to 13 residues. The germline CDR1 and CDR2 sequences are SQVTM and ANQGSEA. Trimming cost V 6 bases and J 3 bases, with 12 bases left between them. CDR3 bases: TGCAGCGTCGCCAGGGACACCAATCAGCCCCAGCATTTT. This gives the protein CSVARDTNQPQHF.

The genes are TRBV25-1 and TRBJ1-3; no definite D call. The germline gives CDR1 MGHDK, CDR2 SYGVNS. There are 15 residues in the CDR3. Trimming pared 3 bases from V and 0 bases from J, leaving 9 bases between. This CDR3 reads CASSDPSRSGNTIYF. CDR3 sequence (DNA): TGTGCCAGCAGTGATCCGAGTCGCTCTGGAAACACCATATATTTT.

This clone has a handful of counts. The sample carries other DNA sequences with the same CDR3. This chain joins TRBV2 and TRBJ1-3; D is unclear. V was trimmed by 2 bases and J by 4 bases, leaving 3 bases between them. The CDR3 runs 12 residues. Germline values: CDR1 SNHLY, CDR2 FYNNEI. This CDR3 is CASSERGNTIYF. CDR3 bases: TGTGCCAGCAGTGAACGGGGAAACACCATATATTTT.

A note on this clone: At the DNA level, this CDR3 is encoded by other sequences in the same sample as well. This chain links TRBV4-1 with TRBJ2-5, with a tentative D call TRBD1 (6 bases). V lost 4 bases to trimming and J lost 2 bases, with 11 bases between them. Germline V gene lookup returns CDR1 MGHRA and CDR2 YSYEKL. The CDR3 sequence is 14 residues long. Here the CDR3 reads CASSPRDNQETQYF. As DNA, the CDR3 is TGCGCCAGCAGCCCCCGGGACAATCAAGAGACCCAGTACTTC.

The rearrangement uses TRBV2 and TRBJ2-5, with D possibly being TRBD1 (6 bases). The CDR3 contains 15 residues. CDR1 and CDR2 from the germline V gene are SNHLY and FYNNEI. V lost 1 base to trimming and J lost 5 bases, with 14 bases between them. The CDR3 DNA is TGTGCCAGCAGTGAAGACAGGGTGGGATCGGAGACCCAGTACTTC. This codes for CASSEDRVGSETQYF.

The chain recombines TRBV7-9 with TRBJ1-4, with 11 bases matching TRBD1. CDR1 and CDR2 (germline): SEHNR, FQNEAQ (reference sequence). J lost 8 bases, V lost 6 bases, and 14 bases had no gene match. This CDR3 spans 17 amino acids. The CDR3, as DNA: TGTGCCAGCAGTCAGATTATAACGGGACAGGGGGAAGAAAAACTGTTTTTT. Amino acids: CASSQIITGQGEEKLFF.

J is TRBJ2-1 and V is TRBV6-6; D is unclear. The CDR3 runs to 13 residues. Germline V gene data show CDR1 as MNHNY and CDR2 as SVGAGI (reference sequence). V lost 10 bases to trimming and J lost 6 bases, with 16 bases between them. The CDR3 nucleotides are TGTGCCATCGGCAGTTCGACGACCAATGAGCAGTTCTTC. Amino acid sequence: CAIGSSTTNEQFF.

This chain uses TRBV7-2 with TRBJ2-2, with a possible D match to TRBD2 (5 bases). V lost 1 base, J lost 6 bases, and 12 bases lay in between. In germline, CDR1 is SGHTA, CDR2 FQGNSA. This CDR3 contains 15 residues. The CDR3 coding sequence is TGTGCCAGCAGCTTAGGGTCGGGAAGTCCCGGGGAGCTGTTTTTT. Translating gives CASSLGSGSPGELFF. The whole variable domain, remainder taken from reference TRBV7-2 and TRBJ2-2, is GAGVSQSPSNKVTEKGKDVELRCDPISGHTALYWYRQSLGQGLEFLIYFQGNSAPDKSGLPSDRFSAERTGGSVSTLTIQRTQQEDSAVYLCASSLGSGSPGELFFGEGSRLTVL.